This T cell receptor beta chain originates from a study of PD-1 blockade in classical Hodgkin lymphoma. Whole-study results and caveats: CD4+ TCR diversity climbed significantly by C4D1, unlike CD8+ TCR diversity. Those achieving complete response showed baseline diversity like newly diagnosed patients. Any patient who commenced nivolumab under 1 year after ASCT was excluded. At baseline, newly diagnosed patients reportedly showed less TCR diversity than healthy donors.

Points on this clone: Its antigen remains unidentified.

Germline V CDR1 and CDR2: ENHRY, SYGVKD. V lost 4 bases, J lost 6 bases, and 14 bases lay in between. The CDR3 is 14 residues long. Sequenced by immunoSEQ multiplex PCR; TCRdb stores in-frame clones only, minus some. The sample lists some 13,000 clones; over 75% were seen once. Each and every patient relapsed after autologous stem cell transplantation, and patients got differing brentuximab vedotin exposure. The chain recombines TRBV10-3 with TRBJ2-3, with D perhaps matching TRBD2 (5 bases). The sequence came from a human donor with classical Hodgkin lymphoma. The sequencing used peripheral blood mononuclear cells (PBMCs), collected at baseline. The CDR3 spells CAISGPGSVDTQYF. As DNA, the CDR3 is TGTGCCATCAGTGGTCCTGGTAGCGTGGATACGCAGTATTTT.